This passage covers 16 T cell receptor beta chains from one sample sequenced in a study of T cells after yellow fever vaccination. Using its own MiXCR run on the 5' RACE reads, TCRdb lists one record per CDR3 protein. Here the sample spans a few hundred thousand distinct CDR3 sequences, about 5.2% being singletons. The sequences come from CD4+ T cells sorted from PBMCs, collected on the day of the yellow fever booster vaccination. These receptors were collected from a man aged 18 to 30 who received the YFV17D yellow fever vaccine.

This sequence joins TRBV10-3 and TRBJ2-1; TRBD2 agrees at 10 bases. Losses at the gene ends were 6 bases for V and 7 bases for J; bases not matched to a gene: 12. Germline V gene sequence: CDR1 ENHRY, CDR2 SYGVKD. The CDR3 runs 16 residues. CDR3 sequence reads: CAIRGPSGTSVNEQFF. CDR3 nucleotides: TGTGCCATCAGAGGTCCTTCCGGGACTAGCGTAAATGAGCAGTTCTTC.

This clonotype came up a few times. The chain links TRBV6-1 to TRBJ1-5; TRBD1 matches at 8 bases. The V and J ends lost 4 bases and 4 bases, in that order; junction bases with no gene match: 6. Germline lookup yields CDR1 MNHNS and CDR2 SASEGT. CDR3 length equals 15 residues. The CDR3 DNA reads TGTGCCAGCAGTGGACGGACAGGGCCTAATCAGCCCCAGCATTTT. Translating it yields CASSGRTGPNQPQHF.

This clonotype was detected many times. The CDR3 is CASSLVRNTIYF. Written as DNA, the CDR3 is TGTGCCAGCAGCTTAGTTCGGAACACCATATATTTT. The chain recombines TRBV5-5 with TRBJ1-3; D is uncertain. This CDR3 is built from 12 residues. Germline V gene lookup returns CDR1 SGHKS and CDR2 YYEKEE (reference sequence). V shed 2 bases and J shed 7 bases, with 7 bases lying between them.

The sample holds many counts of this clonotype. The chain is built from TRBV5-5 and TRBJ1-5; no clear D gene. Germline CDR1 SGHKS, CDR2 YYEKEE (reference sequence). V was trimmed by 4 bases and J by 6 bases, leaving 20 bases between them. This CDR3 has 16 residues. The CDR3 DNA reads TGTGCCAGCAGCCTCGGGTCTGTTCAGGCTTCTCAGCCCCAGCATTTT. It encodes CASSLGSVQASQPQHF.

This clonotype came up a few times. V usage is TRBV12-3 or TRBV12-4 and J usage is TRBJ2-1; unclear D gene. V was trimmed by 3 bases and J by 0 bases, leaving 9 bases between them. CDR3 length: 15 residues. Written as DNA, the CDR3 is TGTGCCAGCAGTTTGGGCACGATCTCCTACAATGAGCAGTTCTTC. Amino acid sequence: CASSLGTISYNEQFF.

The V gene is TRBV20-1, the J gene TRBJ1-1, with TRBD1 as a possible D gene (5 bases). Germline CDR1 reads DFQATT; CDR2 reads SNEGSKA (reference sequence). The CDR3 sequence is 13 residues long. The V end was cut by 6 bases, the J end by 0 bases, with 11 bases between. The CDR3 bases are TGCAGTGCCCCCCGGGGGTTGAACACTGAAGCTTTCTTT. Protein product: CSAPRGLNTEAFF.

This clonotype was counted many times. This chain uses TRBV5-4 with TRBJ2-1; tentatively, D is TRBD1 (6 bases). V gave up 1 base and J gave up 3 bases, with 8 bases separating them. CDR3 length: 14 residues. Germline assignment: CDR1 SGHNT and CDR2 YYREEE (reference sequence). The CDR3 sequence is CASSLTGIYNEQFF. In DNA, the CDR3 is TGTGCCAGCAGCTTGACAGGGATCTACAATGAGCAGTTCTTC.

The chain links TRBV19 to TRBJ1-1; D is possibly TRBD1 (6 bases). V was trimmed by 4 bases and J by 1 base, leaving 13 bases between them. CDR3 length: 15 amino acids. Germline assignment: CDR1 LNHDA and CDR2 SQIVND (reference sequence). CDR3 region: CASSTPGRGNTEAFF. The CDR3 DNA reads as TGTGCCAGTAGTACCCCTGGCAGGGGGAACACTGAAGCTTTCTTT.

The sample holds many counts of this clonotype. The chain uses TRBV6-4 and TRBJ2-4, with TRBD1 as a possible D gene (6 bases). CDR1 MRHNA and CDR2 SNTAGT come from the germline V gene. This CDR3 comprises 11 residues. With 8 bases removed from V and 10 bases from J, the gap between germline ends came to 12 bases. CDR3 amino acids: CASVGGRIQYF. CDR3 DNA: TGTGCCAGCGTAGGGGGACGGATTCAGTACTTC.

The rearrangement joins TRBV4-1 to TRBJ2-4, with a weak D call TRBD1 (5 bases). V was cut by 7 bases and J by 5 bases, with 18 bases left in between. The CDR3 has 15 amino acids. CDR1 and CDR2 (germline): MGHRA, YSYEKL. The CDR3 loop reads CASKKQGTGENIQYF. The CDR3 DNA is TGCGCCAGCAAGAAGCAGGGTACTGGCGAAAACATTCAGTACTTC.

The rearrangement joins TRBV7-2 to TRBJ2-5; 10 nucleotides line up with TRBD1. In germline, CDR1 is SGHTA, CDR2 FQGNSA. V lost 3 bases, J lost 5 bases, and 12 bases stayed unmatched. CDR3 length: 17 amino acids. The CDR3, as DNA: TGTGCCAGCAGCTTTGGGACAGGGGCCCCGCTCGGGGAGACCCAGTACTTC. Amino acid sequence: CASSFGTGAPLGETQYF.

The genes are TRBV6-2 or TRBV6-3 and TRBJ2-2, with 7 bases that match TRBD2. CDR3 length: 14 residues. Germline CDR1 is MNHEY and CDR2 is SVGEGT. Trimming at V came to 8 bases and at J to 3 bases, leaving 6 bases not matched to a gene. The CDR3 loop is CASDRDYYTGELFF. CDR3 nucleotides: TGTGCCAGCGACCGGGACTACTACACCGGGGAGCTGTTTTTT.

The table lists this clonotype with many counts. This rearrangement joins TRBV6-5 to TRBJ2-2, with 9 nucleotides matching TRBD2. Per germline, CDR1 MNHEY and CDR2 SVGAGI. The CDR3 length is 15 residues. The trim removed 6 bases at V and 6 bases at J, leaving 8 bases unmatched. The CDR3 here is CASSRRLAAAGELFF. The CDR3, as DNA: TGTGCCAGCAGCCGCAGACTAGCGGCTGCCGGGGAGCTGTTTTTT.

The chain is built from TRBV18 and TRBJ1-3; no clear D gene. The germline V gene encodes CDR1 KGHSH and CDR2 LQKENI. Trimming removed 2 bases from V and 6 bases from J, with 11 bases in between. The CDR3 runs to 14 residues. DNA of the CDR3: TGTGCCAGCTCACCAGGTCCCCTTATAAACACCATATATTTT. The encoded protein is CASSPGPLINTIYF.

There are a few counts of this clonotype. The V and J genes are TRBV11-2 and TRBJ2-6, with D maybe TRBD2 (6 bases). CDR3 length: 16 residues. Trimming stripped 5 bases from V and 5 bases from J, with 16 bases between. CDR1 is SGHAT, CDR2 FQNNGV, per germline. CDR3 residues: CASSPGSRRWANVLTF. The CDR3 region has the DNA TGTGCCAGCAGCCCCGGGAGCCGTCGCTGGGCCAACGTCCTGACTTTC.

This clonotype was detected a few times. The chain links TRBV7-2 to TRBJ2-5; either TRBD1 or TRBD2 may supply D (7 bases each). This CDR3 has 15 residues. Germline V CDR1 and CDR2: SGHTA, FQGNSA. Trimming cost V 3 bases and J 5 bases, with 16 bases left between them. The CDR3 DNA follows: TGTGCCAGCAGCTTTCGACAGGGAGGGACGGAGACCCAGTACTTC. Its protein is CASSFRQGGTETQYF.